The 27 T cell receptor beta chains listed next were all sequenced from one sample in a study of a mutant IDH1 vaccine in newly diagnosed glioma. No antigen has been identified for these receptors. As to time point: week 35, safety follow-up. The study gave 300 ug of mutant IDH1 20-mer peptide per vaccine dose, with topical imiquimod. Clones were read by immunoSEQ multiplex PCR, and TCRdb kept only the in-frame ones, dropping some. Of some 63,000 clones in the sample, 74% were seen once. Sequenced material: PBMCs, taken from a glioma patient whose treatment included an IDH1 peptide vaccine. These receptors all stem from a man aged 50 to 59 with glioma.

The CDR3 nucleotides read TGCGCCAGCAGCCAAGATCCCGGACAGGGGAGCTATGGCTACACCTTC. It encodes CASSQDPGQGSYGYTF. V and J are TRBV4-1 and TRBJ1-2; 9 nucleotides align to TRBD1. J lost 4 bases, V lost 0 bases, and 6 bases had no gene match. Looked up from germline, CDR1 is MGHRA and CDR2 is YSYEKL. The CDR3 covers 16 residues.

This clone was seen only a few times. The rearrangement uses TRBV15 and TRBJ2-6; D possibly corresponds to TRBD1 (5 bases). Trimming stripped 5 bases from V and 4 bases from J, with 9 bases between. CDR1 is LNHNV, CDR2 YYDKDF, per germline (reference sequence). The CDR3 is 14 residues long. The CDR3 sequence is CATSLRQGANVLTF. CDR3 DNA: TGTGCCACCAGCCTACGACAGGGGGCCAACGTCCTGACTTTC.

The chain links TRBV2 to TRBJ2-5; D is undetermined. Trimming shortened V by 1 base and J by 4 bases, and 10 bases separated the two germline ends. The CDR3 runs 14 residues. Germline V gene lookup returns CDR1 SNHLY and CDR2 FYNNEI. This CDR3 is CASSEGFLLETQYF. The CDR3 region has the DNA TGTGCCAGCAGTGAAGGATTCCTCTTAGAGACCCAGTACTTC.

This clone was counted a few times. V gene TRBV6-5 combines with J gene TRBJ2-1; 8 bases align to TRBD2. CDR3 length: 13 residues. Germline CDR1 reads MNHEY; CDR2 reads SVGAGI. J was trimmed by 9 bases and V by 7 bases; bases with no gene match: 8. The CDR3: CASIAPLAGEQFF. CDR3 bases: TGTGCCAGCATAGCACCTCTAGCGGGTGAGCAGTTCTTC.

V is TRBV2 and J is TRBJ1-1; D gene unclear. The germline V and J ends were trimmed by 7 bases and 0 bases, with 9 bases remaining between them. Germline assignment: CDR1 SNHLY and CDR2 FYNNEI. The CDR3 contains 13 residues. CDR3 residues: CASNQVMNTEAFF. The CDR3 nucleotides are TGTGCCAGCAATCAGGTGATGAACACTGAAGCTTTCTTT.

The sample holds a few counts of this clone. CDR3 nucleotide sequence: TGTGCCAGCAACAGGGGACAGGGGGCTGACGAGCAGTTCTTC. Translated: CASNRGQGADEQFF. V is TRBV25-1 and J is TRBJ2-1, with 12 bases aligning to TRBD1. Germline CDR1 MGHDK, CDR2 SYGVNS. V lost 7 bases, J lost 10 bases, and 8 bases stayed unmatched. CDR3 length: 14 residues.

The genes are TRBV10-3 and TRBJ1-1, with a possible D match to TRBD1 (5 bases). Trimming stripped 10 bases from V and 6 bases from J, with 12 bases between. The CDR3 is 11 residues long. CDR1 ENHRY and CDR2 SYGVKD come from the germline V gene. This CDR3 reads CATQSGPEAFF. The CDR3 nucleotides read TGTGCCACCCAGTCGGGACCTGAAGCTTTCTTT.

This clone was seen only a few times. The chain joins TRBV19 to TRBJ1-5; unclear D gene. Germline V lookup: CDR1 LNHDA, CDR2 SQIVND (reference sequence). The CDR3 sequence is 14 residues long. Trimming pared 7 bases from V and 0 bases from J, leaving 10 bases between. As DNA, the CDR3 is TGTGCCAGTAAGCCCGATTATAGCAATCAGCCCCAGCATTTT. This encodes CASKPDYSNQPQHF.

The chain recombines TRBV18 with TRBJ2-7; no firm D call. This CDR3 comprises 12 residues. V lost 6 bases, J lost 1 base, and 7 bases lay in between. The germline CDR1 and CDR2 sequences are KGHSH and LQKENI. Written as DNA, the CDR3 is TGTGCCAGCTCCCTCGGGTCCTACGAGCAGTACTTC. It specifies CASSLGSYEQYF.

The chain recombines TRBV4-2 with TRBJ1-6; D is uncertain. Trimming pared 0 bases from V and 14 bases from J, leaving 11 bases between. This CDR3 spans 13 amino acids. Germline assignment: CDR1 LGHNA and CDR2 YNFKEQ. The CDR3 nucleotides read TGTGCCAGCAGCCAAGATGACTTTTTATCCCTCCACTTT. Encoded protein: CASSQDDFLSLHF.

J is TRBJ1-1 and V is TRBV7-2, with 7 bases matching TRBD1. Trimming removed 6 bases from V and 1 base from J; junction bases left unmatched: 11. This CDR3 is built from 16 residues. In germline, CDR1 is SGHTA, CDR2 FQGNSA. The DNA for the CDR3 is TGTGCCAGCAGTCGCCCCCGACAGGGAGCGAACACTGAAGCTTTCTTT. Its protein product is CASSRPRQGANTEAFF.

The gene calls are TRBV29-1 and TRBJ2-7; D ambiguous. V was pared by 5 bases and J by 0 bases, with 11 bases between. CDR1 is SQVTM, CDR2 ANQGSEA, per germline. The CDR3 loop spans 13 amino acids. In DNA form, the CDR3 reads TGCAGCGTTTCTGACGTTGGCTCCTACGAGCAGTACTTC. Protein product: CSVSDVGSYEQYF.

The chain is built from TRBV30 and TRBJ2-3, with a weak D call TRBD2 (6 bases). CDR1 is GTSNPN and CDR2 is SVGIG in the germline V gene (reference sequence). V was cut by 0 bases and J by 2 bases, with 18 bases left in between. This CDR3 comprises 17 residues. In nucleotides, the CDR3 is TGTGCCTGGAGTGTACGATTCATCGGCGGGACCACAGATACGCAGTATTTT. This sequence encodes CAWSVRFIGGTTDTQYF.

V usage is TRBV7-2 and J usage is TRBJ1-2; the match to TRBD1 covers 7 bases. Germline-derived CDR1 and CDR2 are SGHTA and FQGNSA. V lost 3 bases and J lost 3; bases outside the gene matches: 4. The CDR3 consists of 14 residues. For the CDR3, the DNA is TGTGCCAGCAGCTTGGGGGACAGCCACTATGGCTACACCTTC. Protein: CASSLGDSHYGYTF.

This chain uses TRBV4-2 with TRBJ2-6; D not resolved. The CDR3 is 15 amino acids. The germline CDR1 and CDR2 sequences are LGHNA and YNFKEQ. The germline V and J ends were trimmed by 1 base and 2 bases, with 6 bases remaining between them. The CDR3 loop is CASSQANPGANVLTF. The CDR3 DNA follows: TGTGCCAGCAGCCAAGCAAATCCTGGGGCCAACGTCCTGACTTTC.

The V and J genes are TRBV4-1 and TRBJ1-1; possible D gene TRBD1, 6 bases. This CDR3 has 15 amino acids. Trimming removed 0 bases at V and 4 bases at J, with 12 bases between. Germline CDR1 reads MGHRA; CDR2 reads YSYEKL. CDR3 in DNA: TGCGCCAGCAGCCAAGATCCCCAGGGGAGCACTGAAGCTTTCTTT. This sequence encodes CASSQDPQGSTEAFF.

This chain uses TRBV5-6 with TRBJ2-1, with TRBD1 matching over 12 bases. CDR1 is SGHDT, CDR2 YYEEEE, per germline. The CDR3 is made up of 15 amino acids. The trim removed 3 bases at V and 7 bases at J, leaving 5 bases unmatched. The CDR3 DNA sequence: TGTGCCAGCAGCTGGGACAGGGGGCGGCTTAATGAGCAGTTCTTC. This sequence encodes CASSWDRGRLNEQFF.

The rearrangement uses TRBV27 and TRBJ2-1, with D perhaps TRBD1 or TRBD2 (5 bases each). In germline, CDR1 is MNHEY, CDR2 SMNVEV (reference sequence). The CDR3 consists of 17 residues. Between the trimmed V and J ends, which lost 6 bases and 6 bases, there was a span of 24 bases. Here the CDR3 reads CASSFRETGFTINEQFF. The CDR3 bases are TGTGCCAGCAGCTTCAGGGAAACGGGGTTCACGATCAATGAGCAGTTCTTC.

V is TRBV7-9 and J is TRBJ1-1; D may be TRBD1 (6 bases). The V gene lost 7 bases and the J gene lost 9 bases, with 18 bases spanning the gap. Germline V lookup: CDR1 SEHNR, CDR2 FQNEAQ (reference sequence). This CDR3 comprises 13 residues. The CDR3: CASTDRTGRKAFF. CDR3 DNA: TGTGCCAGCACCGACCGAACAGGGCGCAAAGCTTTCTTT.

This clone turned up a few times. The genes are TRBV30 and TRBJ1-4; D gene unclear. Trimming cost V 2 bases and J 0 bases, with 7 bases left between them. This CDR3 has 14 residues. Germline CDR1 is GTSNPN and CDR2 is SVGIG (reference sequence). CDR3 in amino acids: CAWSTPSTNEKLFF. The CDR3 region has the DNA TGTGCCTGGAGTACTCCTTCAACTAATGAAAAACTGTTTTTT.

The chain employs TRBV7-9 and TRBJ2-7; 7 nucleotides align to TRBD1. J lost 7 bases, V lost 5 bases, and 5 bases had no gene match. The germline CDR1 and CDR2 sequences are SEHNR and FQNEAQ (reference sequence). This CDR3 region has 12 residues. CDR3 sequence reads: CASSRTGREQYF. The CDR3 DNA sequence: TGTGCCAGCAGCCGGACAGGAAGAGAGCAGTACTTC.

As to this clone: One end of the junction varies from germline; a read error may be responsible. DNA for the CDR3: TGTGCCAGCAGCGACCGGGACAGCCCTATTGGCTTT. Residues: CASSDRDSPIGF. The rearrangement links TRBV5-4 to TRBJ1-1, with 7 nucleotides matching TRBD1. This CDR3 is 12 amino acids long. Germline lookup yields CDR1 SGHNT and CDR2 YYREEE (reference sequence).

This clone was detected a few times. The chain uses TRBV10-2 and TRBJ1-1; D is undetermined. V was cut by 10 bases and J by 2 bases, with 17 bases left in between. Per germline, CDR1 WSHSY and CDR2 SAAADI. The CDR3 runs 14 residues. DNA of the CDR3: TGCGCCACACAAAAGGACGGGAGTAACACTGAAGCTTTCTTT. This gives the protein CATQKDGSNTEAFF.

A few counts support this clone. The chain links TRBV2 to TRBJ1-4, with D maybe TRBD1 (5 bases). This CDR3 spans 13 amino acids. Per the germline V gene, CDR1 is SNHLY and CDR2 is FYNNEI. The V gene lost 8 bases and the J gene lost 5 bases, with 12 bases spanning the gap. CDR3 amino acids: CASHLGGNEKLFF. The CDR3 bases are TGTGCCAGCCACCTCGGGGGGAATGAAAAACTGTTTTTT.

The chain is built from TRBV30 and TRBJ2-7; D is uncertain. V lost 1 base to trimming and J lost 2 bases, with 12 bases between them. The CDR3 length is 14 residues. Germline V gene data show CDR1 as GTSNPN and CDR2 as SVGIG (reference sequence). CDR3 DNA: TGTGCCTGGAGTGGGATCTCTTGGGCCTACGAGCAGTACTTC. Amino acids: CAWSGISWAYEQYF.

The V and J genes are TRBV5-5 and TRBJ1-1; D gene unclear. Germline V CDR1 and CDR2: SGHKS, YYEKEE (reference sequence). The ends were cut back, 4 bases at V and 1 base at J, with 14 bases in the middle. The CDR3 is 15 residues long. The CDR3 sequence is CASSPESLTNTEAFF. In DNA form, the CDR3 reads TGTGCCAGCAGCCCCGAGAGCCTAACGAACACTGAAGCTTTCTTT.

The V call is TRBV5-4, the J call TRBJ2-3, with 10 bases identical to TRBD1. CDR3 length: 15 amino acids. Unmatched junction bases numbered 3, after V lost 4 bases and J lost 1 base. Germline CDR1 is SGHNT and CDR2 is YYREEE (reference sequence). The chain's CDR3 is CASSPGQGRTDTQYF. The CDR3 region has the DNA TGTGCCAGCAGCCCGGGACAGGGGCGCACAGATACGCAGTATTTT.